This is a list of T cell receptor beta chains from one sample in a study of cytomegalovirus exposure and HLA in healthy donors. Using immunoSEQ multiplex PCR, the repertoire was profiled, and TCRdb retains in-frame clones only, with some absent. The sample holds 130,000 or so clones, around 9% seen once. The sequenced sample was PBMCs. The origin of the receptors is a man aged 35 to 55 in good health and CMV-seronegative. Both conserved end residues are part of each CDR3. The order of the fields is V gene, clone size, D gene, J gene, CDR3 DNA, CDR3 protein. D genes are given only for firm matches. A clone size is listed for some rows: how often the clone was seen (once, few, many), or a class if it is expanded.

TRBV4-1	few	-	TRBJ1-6	TGCGCCAGCAGCTCCGAGGGCTATAATTCACCCCTCCACTTT	CASSSEGYNSPLHF
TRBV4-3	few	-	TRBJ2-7	TGCGCCAGCAGCCAAGATGCTGGGGCTCAGGACTACGAGCAGTACTTC	CASSQDAGAQDYEQYF
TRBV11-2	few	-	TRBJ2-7	TGTGCCAGCAGCTTAGAAGGTTGGGGGGGGGCCGACGAGCAGTACTTC	CASSLEGWGGADEQYF
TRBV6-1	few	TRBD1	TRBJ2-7	TGTGCCAGCAGTGACACCGGGACAGCTGTCTACGAGCAGTACTTC	CASSDTGTAVYEQYF
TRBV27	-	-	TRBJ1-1	TGTGCCAGCAGTTACAGGGAGGGGACTGAAGCTTTCTTT	CASSYREGTEAFF
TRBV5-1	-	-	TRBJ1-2	TGCGCCAGCAGCTTGGGTTCCACCACTGGCTATGGCTACACCTTC	CASSLGSTTGYGYTF
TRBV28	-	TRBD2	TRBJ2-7	TGTGCCAGCAGTCGCGGGGGGACCTCCTACGAGCAGTACTTC	CASSRGGTSYEQYF
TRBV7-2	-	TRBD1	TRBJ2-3	TGTGCCAGCGCCGGGACAGGGGGCGTTGCAGATACGCAGTATTTT	CASAGTGGVADTQYF
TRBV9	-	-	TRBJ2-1	TGTGCCAGCAGCTACAGGAGTGGCTCCTACAATGAGCAGTTCTTC	CASSYRSGSYNEQFF
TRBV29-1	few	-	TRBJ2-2	TGCAGCGTGTGGGCGACAAGAGTTACGAACACCGGGGAGCTGTTTTTT	CSVWATRVTNTGELFF
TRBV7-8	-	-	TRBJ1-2	TGTGCCAGCAGCTTAGATGGAGACTTGGAAGTCTGTACCTTC	CASSLDGDLEVCTF